The 26 T cell receptor beta chains below were found in one sample sequenced in a study of blood T cell repertoires in COVID-19. TCRdb's table, derived via immunoSEQ multiplex PCR, lists solely in-frame clones and lacks some. The table has roughly 150,000 clones, around 82% seen once. What was sequenced was peripheral blood. These receptors originate from a man in his 60s with active or convalescent COVID-19.

V gene TRBV28 combines with J gene TRBJ1-1; 7 positions agree with TRBD1. The CDR3 is made up of 14 amino acids. The germline V gene encodes CDR1 MDHEN and CDR2 SYDVKM. J gave up 0 bases and V 5 bases, and 3 bases lay outside the gene matches. The CDR3 DNA is TGTGCCAGCAGTGCGACAGGGTTGAACACTGAAGCTTTCTTT. Translated, it gives CASSATGLNTEAFF.

Points on this clone: Its ends do not fully match the called genes, so a read error is possible. The V and J genes are TRBV6-1 and TRBJ2-7, with 8 bases aligning to TRBD2. Per the germline V gene, CDR1 is MNHNS and CDR2 is SASEGT. This CDR3 spans 14 amino acids. The DNA for the CDR3 is TGTGCCAGCAGTAAAGCGGGAGCGATCTACGAGCAGTACTTC. The encoded protein is CASSKAGAIYEQYF.

The chain uses TRBV18 and TRBJ2-1; 9 nucleotides line up with TRBD2. V shed 0 bases and J 9 bases; nucleotides not matched to a gene: 15. The CDR3 consists of 18 residues. Germline values: CDR1 KGHSH, CDR2 LQKENI. This CDR3 reads CASSPPSSGGPIGGEQFF. CDR3 DNA sequence: TGTGCCAGCTCACCACCGTCCAGCGGGGGGCCCATTGGGGGTGAGCAGTTCTTC.

This clone was seen a single time. The chain links TRBV5-6 to TRBJ1-1; 7 positions agree with TRBD1. Germline CDR1 SGHDT, CDR2 YYEEEE. The CDR3 spans 17 residues. V shed 4 bases and J 0 bases; nucleotides not matched to a gene: 12. The CDR3 DNA reads as TGTGCCAGCAGCCAGGGACAGAATCTAATCATGAACACTGAAGCTTTCTTT. Translating it yields CASSQGQNLIMNTEAFF.

The V gene is TRBV6-2 or TRBV6-3, the J gene TRBJ2-3, with TRBD2 as a possible D gene (6 bases). The V end lost 5 bases, the J end lost 6 bases, and 21 bases lay between the germline ends. Per germline, CDR1 MNHEY and CDR2 SVGEGT. There are 16 residues in the CDR3. The CDR3 is CASSTPQGGVPDTQYF. The DNA for the CDR3 is TGTGCCAGCAGTACACCCCAGGGCGGGGTCCCCGATACGCAGTATTTT.

The chain is built from TRBV19 and TRBJ1-6; 9 bases are a match to TRBD1. The ends lost 7 bases at V and 9 bases at J; junction bases unmatched: 4. Germline V CDR1 and CDR2: LNHDA, SQIVND (reference sequence). CDR3 length: 13 residues. The CDR3 loop reads CASTEDRGSPLHF. CDR3 bases: TGTGCCAGTACAGAGGACAGGGGTTCACCCCTCCACTTT.

This clone has a handful of counts. The chain couples TRBV3-1 (or the pseudogene TRBV3-2) to TRBJ2-3; D perhaps matches TRBD2 (6 bases). Germline lookup yields CDR1 LGHDT and CDR2 YNNKEL (reference sequence). CDR3 length: 16 amino acids. Trimming left V 4 bases short and J 4 bases short, with 18 bases between. CDR3 sequence reads: CASSPPSTGGADTQYF. DNA of the CDR3: TGTGCCAGCAGCCCCCCAAGTACCGGCGGGGCAGATACGCAGTATTTT.

The V call is TRBV9, the J call TRBJ1-1; D is ambiguous. V gave up 0 bases and J gave up 3 bases, with 12 bases separating them. The CDR3 loop spans 15 amino acids. Germline values: CDR1 SGDLS, CDR2 YYNGEE. The CDR3 loop reads CASSVGQVSDTEAFF. CDR3 DNA sequence: TGTGCCAGCAGCGTAGGTCAGGTGAGTGACACTGAAGCTTTCTTT. The variable domain in full, completed from reference TRBV9 and TRBJ1-1, reads DSGVTQTPKHLITATGQRVTLRCSPRSGDLSVYWYQQSLDQGLQFLIQYYNGEERAKGNILERFSAQQFPDLHSELNLSSLELGDSALYFCASSVGQVSDTEAFFGQGTRLTVV.

A single count supports this clone. The J gene is TRBJ2-7, the V gene TRBV5-1, with D possibly TRBD1 on 6 matching bases. Germline V lookup: CDR1 SGHRS, CDR2 YFSETQ. This CDR3 region has 15 residues. V shed 5 bases and J shed 3 bases, with 18 bases lying between them. This chain's CDR3 is CASSFTGIGHYEQYF. The CDR3 DNA follows: TGCGCCAGCAGTTTCACAGGGATTGGCCACTACGAGCAGTACTTC.

The chain joins TRBV5-4 to TRBJ2-2; TRBD2 might be the D (5 bases). This CDR3 spans 16 amino acids. The germline V and J ends were trimmed by 4 bases and 2 bases, with 15 bases remaining between them. Germline V CDR1 and CDR2: SGHNT, YYREEE (reference sequence). The CDR3 here is CASSVKMRANTGELFF. The DNA for the CDR3 is TGTGCCAGCAGCGTAAAAATGAGGGCCAACACCGGGGAGCTGTTTTTT.

V and J are TRBV12-2 and TRBJ1-2; the table's D call of TRBD1 was not tested on the DNA. TRBV12-2 is a listed pseudogene. The CDR3 extends over 14 amino acids. CDR3 loop: CASRLEQGVYGYTF. The CDR3 DNA reads TGTGCAAGTCGCTTAGAGCAGGGGGTGTATGGCTACACCTTC.

This clone was observed a few times. The same CDR3 also results from other DNA sequences found in this sample. The chain combines TRBV6-1 with TRBJ2-2, with D tentatively TRBD1 (6 bases). Germline V lookup: CDR1 MNHNS, CDR2 SASEGT. The V and J ends lost 3 bases and 0 bases respectively, with 8 bases between them. The CDR3 runs 15 residues. CDR3 sequence: CASSDTGTNTGELFF. The CDR3 bases are TGTGCCAGCAGTGACACAGGGACGAACACCGGGGAGCTGTTTTTT.

This clone was observed once. CDR3 DNA sequence: TGTGCCAGCTCCCTCGGGAGGGCCGAAAGGAGCGAAGCTTTCTTT. Residues: CASSLGRAERSEAFF. This rearrangement joins TRBV18 to TRBJ1-1, with D unclear. The V end was cut by 6 bases, the J end by 8 bases, with 22 bases between. The CDR3 covers 15 residues. Per the germline V gene, CDR1 is KGHSH and CDR2 is LQKENI. Drawing the rest from reference TRBV18 and TRBJ1-1, the complete variable domain is NAGVMQNPRHLVRRRGQEARLRCSPMKGHSHVYWYRQLPEEGLKFMVYLQKENIIDESGMPKERFSAEFPKEGPSILRIQQVVRGDSAAYFCASSLGRAERSEAFFGQGTRLTVV.

There are a few counts of this clone. V and J are TRBV7-9 and TRBJ2-5; possible D gene TRBD2, 5 bases. This CDR3 is built from 14 residues. V lost 1 base to trimming and J lost 1 base, with 7 bases between them. Per the germline V gene, CDR1 is SEHNR and CDR2 is FQNEAQ (reference sequence). CDR3 residues: CASSLGSGQETQYF. The CDR3 DNA is TGTGCCAGCAGCTTAGGCAGCGGCCAAGAGACCCAGTACTTC.

V and J are TRBV19 and TRBJ1-2; D unclear. The CDR3 spans 14 residues. Germline V gives CDR1 LNHDA, CDR2 SQIVND (reference sequence). V lost 0 bases and J 8 bases, leaving 13 bases between the germline ends. CDR3 DNA: TGTGCCAGTAGTATAGATCGAACTAATCGGGGCTACACCTTC. This encodes CASSIDRTNRGYTF.

The V call is TRBV11-2, the J call TRBJ2-1, with TRBD2 matching over 8 bases. Germline values: CDR1 SGHAT, CDR2 FQNNGV. After removal of 0 bases from V and 7 bases from J, the junction contained 14 bases not matched to a gene. This CDR3 is 18 amino acids long. The CDR3 spells CASSLDSAGGAPFNEQFF. The DNA of the CDR3 is TGTGCCAGCAGCTTAGATTCTGCGGGAGGTGCCCCCTTTAATGAGCAGTTCTTC.

The V call is TRBV5-1, the J call TRBJ2-5, with 10 bases aligning to TRBD1. The CDR3 covers 16 residues. The germline V gene has CDR1 SGHRS and CDR2 YFSETQ. V was clipped by 1 base and J by 2 bases; unmatched bases: 5. For the CDR3, the DNA is TGCGCCAGCAGCTTGAGGACAGGGGGAACTCAAGAGACCCAGTACTTC. Translated: CASSLRTGGTQETQYF.

The gene calls are TRBV28 and TRBJ2-7; 7 bases align to TRBD1. Germline CDR1 is MDHEN and CDR2 is SYDVKM. The J segment lost 3 bases and the V segment lost 3 bases, leaving 8 bases of the junction unmatched. The CDR3 consists of 15 residues. CDR3 region: CASSFSRGFGYEQYF. DNA for the CDR3: TGTGCCAGCAGTTTCTCCAGGGGGTTCGGCTACGAGCAGTACTTC.

The chain couples TRBV2 to TRBJ1-1, with 7 bases that match TRBD1. CDR3 length: 15 amino acids. The J segment lost 1 base and the V segment lost 7 bases, leaving 9 bases of the junction unmatched. From germline, CDR1 is SNHLY and CDR2 FYNNEI. CDR3 sequence: CASTVQGFGNTEAFF. In nucleotides, the CDR3 is TGTGCCAGCACTGTACAGGGGTTTGGGAACACTGAAGCTTTCTTT.

V gene TRBV5-6 combines with J gene TRBJ2-7, with 12 bases fitting TRBD1. The CDR3 extends over 16 amino acids. With 0 bases clipped from V and 3 bases from J, the junction kept 4 bases outside the gene matches. In germline, CDR1 is SGHDT, CDR2 YYEEEE. In DNA, the CDR3 is TGTGCCAGCAGCTTGGACGGGACAGGGGGCGGCTACGAGCAGTACTTC. Protein product: CASSLDGTGGGYEQYF.

The chain links TRBV2 to TRBJ2-6; 8 nucleotides align to TRBD1. CDR3 length: 17 amino acids. The germline V gene encodes CDR1 SNHLY and CDR2 FYNNEI. With 6 bases clipped from V and 0 bases from J, the junction kept 7 bases outside the gene matches. The CDR3 region is CASSPGTGISGANVLTF. The CDR3 DNA sequence: TGTGCCAGCAGCCCCGGGACAGGTATCTCTGGGGCCAACGTCCTGACTTTC. The full variable domain, in which reference TRBV2 and TRBJ2-6 provide the parts outside the CDR3, is EPEVTQTPSHQVTQMGQEVILRCVPISNHLYFYWYRQILGQKVEFLVSFYNNEISEKSEIFDDQFSVERPDGSNFTLKIRSTKLEDSAMYFCASSPGTGISGANVLTFGAGSRLTVL.

The V gene is TRBV6-5, the J gene TRBJ2-3; TRBD2 might be the D (6 bases). Germline-derived CDR1 and CDR2 are MNHEY and SVGAGI. V was shortened by 6 bases and J by 10 bases, with 14 bases between the two germline ends. CDR3 length: 12 residues. Here the CDR3 DNA reads TGTGCCAGCAGCCGACTGGAGGGCGCGCAGTATTTT. It encodes CASSRLEGAQYF.

The chain uses TRBV2 and TRBJ1-2; 11 nucleotides line up with TRBD1. Germline CDR1 reads SNHLY; CDR2 reads FYNNEI. V gave up 9 bases and J gave up 2 bases; unmatched junction bases: 2. The CDR3 contains 13 residues. Here the CDR3 reads CASGTGGNYGYTF. CDR3 sequence (DNA): TGTGCCAGTGGGACAGGGGGGAACTATGGCTACACCTTC.

The V and J genes are TRBV7-9 and TRBJ1-6; D is undetermined. V shed 3 bases and J shed 7 bases, with 7 bases lying between them. This CDR3 region has 13 residues. Germline loops: CDR1 SEHNR, CDR2 FQNEAQ (reference sequence). The DNA of the CDR3 is TGTGCCAGCAGCTTGACACAAAATTCACCCCTCCACTTT. Translation gives CASSLTQNSPLHF.

This rearrangement joins TRBV4-1 to TRBJ2-1; D gene ambiguous. Trimming shortened V by 1 base and J by 2 bases, and 12 bases separated the two germline ends. The CDR3 covers 16 residues. The germline gives CDR1 MGHRA, CDR2 YSYEKL. For the CDR3, the DNA is TGCGCCAGCAGCCAAGGGAGATCGGCTGCCTACAATGAGCAGTTCTTC. The encoded protein is CASSQGRSAAYNEQFF.

The J gene is TRBJ2-3, the V gene TRBV7-3; TRBD2 aligns across 7 bases. CDR3 size: 16 residues. The ends lost 9 bases at V and 5 bases at J; junction bases unmatched: 17. CDR1 is SGHTA and CDR2 is FQGTGA in the germline V gene. CDR3 nucleotides: TGTGCCAGTTCCCCAGGGAGGGCGGTGGGTTTAGATACGCAGTATTTT. Translation gives CASSPGRAVGLDTQYF.